The sequence of this T cell receptor (beta chain) was determined in a study of prognosis after radiotherapy for stage I lung cancer. Study findings and constraints: Frequencies of TRBV and TRBJ gene use reportedly varied by whether patients had metastases. Counted unique TCR clones declined after stereotactic body radiation therapy (median around 9,500 versus 6,500).

Genomic DNA served as the source from which two-round multiplex PCR generated TCR beta CDR3 amplicons. Each TRBV and TRBJ gene had its own primer in the first PCR round. Each CDR3 protein gets one entry after TCRdb re-called the multiplex PCR reads with MiXCR. The sample lists 30,000 to 40,000 distinct CDR3 sequences, about 34% seen once, with 15% to 20% in the top ten. At least ten counts were recorded for this clonotype. Its antigen is as yet unknown. Sequenced material: PBMCs, taken before or after stereotactic body radiation therapy (not recorded which). The clonotype comes from a donor over 45 with non-small cell lung cancer.

For the CDR3, the DNA is TGTGCCAGCAGCTTGAGATATAATGCAGGAACCTACGAGCAGTACTTC. Its translation is CASSLRYNAGTYEQYF. The rearrangement joins TRBV5-5 to TRBJ2-7, with D uncertain. The germline CDR1 and CDR2 sequences are SGHKS and YYEKEE (reference sequence). With 1 base removed from V and 2 bases from J, the gap between germline ends came to 16 bases. This CDR3 is 16 amino acids long.